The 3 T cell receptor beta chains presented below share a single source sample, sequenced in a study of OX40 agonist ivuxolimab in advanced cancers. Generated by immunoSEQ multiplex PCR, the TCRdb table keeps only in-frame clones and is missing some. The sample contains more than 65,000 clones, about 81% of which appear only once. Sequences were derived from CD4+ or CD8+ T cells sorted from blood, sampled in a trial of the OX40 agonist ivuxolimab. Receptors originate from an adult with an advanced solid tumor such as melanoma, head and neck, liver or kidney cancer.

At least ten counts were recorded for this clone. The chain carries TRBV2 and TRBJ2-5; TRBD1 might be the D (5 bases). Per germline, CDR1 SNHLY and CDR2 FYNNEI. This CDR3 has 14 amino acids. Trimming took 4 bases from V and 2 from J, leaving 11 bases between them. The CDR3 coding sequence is TGTGCCAGCAGTGCAGGGCAAAGACAAGAGACCCAGTACTTC. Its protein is CASSAGQRQETQYF.

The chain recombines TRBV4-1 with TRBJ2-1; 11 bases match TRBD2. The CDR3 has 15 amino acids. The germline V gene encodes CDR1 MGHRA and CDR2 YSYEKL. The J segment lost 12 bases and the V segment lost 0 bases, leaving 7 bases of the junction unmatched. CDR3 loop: CASSQDISGGAGQFF. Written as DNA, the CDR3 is TGCGCCAGCAGCCAAGATATTAGCGGGGGGGCGGGGCAGTTCTTC.

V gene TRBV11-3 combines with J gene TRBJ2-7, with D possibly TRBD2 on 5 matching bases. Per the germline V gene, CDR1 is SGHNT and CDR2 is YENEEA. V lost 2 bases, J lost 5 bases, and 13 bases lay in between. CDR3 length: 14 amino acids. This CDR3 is CASSLTGSINEQYF. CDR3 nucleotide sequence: TGTGCCAGCAGCTTAACGGGGAGTATCAACGAGCAGTACTTC. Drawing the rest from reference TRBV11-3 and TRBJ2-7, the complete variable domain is EAGVVQSPRYKIIEKKQPVAFWCNPISGHNTLYWYLQNLGQGPELLIRYENEEAVDDSQLPKDRFSAERLKGVDSTLKIQPAELGDSAVYLCASSLTGSINEQYFGPGTRLTVT.